The clone carrying this T cell receptor beta chain appeared a few times. Its antigen is not known. Per sample, at least 6 micrograms of total RNA were extracted. This sample is drawn from a study of blood T cells in healthy people across ages. Regarding the study as a whole: Observed TCR beta diversity showed a strong correlation with the percentage of naive T cells as measured by flow cytometry.

Germline V CDR1 and CDR2: LGHNA, YSLEER. V lost 0 bases to trimming and J lost 5 bases, with 13 bases between them. The CDR3 covers 15 residues. A sample-barcoded 5' primer and a J-beta primer mix were used in a second PCR of roughly 6 to 12 cycles. Each cDNA molecule was tagged by a template-switch adaptor that had 12 random nucleotides. Each CDR3 protein gets one entry after TCRdb re-called the 5' RACE reads with MiXCR. Here the sample spans about 720,000 distinct CDR3 sequences, just under 25% being singletons. These data were likewise used in another study, on T cells of mothers and their children.

Input material: blood. The chain combines TRBV4-3 with TRBJ2-5, with D perhaps matching TRBD1 or TRBD2 (5 bases each). The TCR comes from a boy under 18 in good health. The CDR3 bases are TGCGCCAGCAGCCAAGATGGGGGAGTGGGGGAGACCCAGTACTTC. Amino acids: CASSQDGGVGETQYF.